Shown below are 29 T cell receptor beta chains from a single sample sequenced in a study of blood T cell repertoires in COVID-19 (TCRdb year 2020). Libraries were prepared through the immunoSEQ multiplex PCR assay. TCRdb's version of the immuneACCESS table is confined to in-frame rearrangements and falls short of the full clone set. An unresolved V gene accounts for under half of the shortfall where checked; the remainder is of unknown origin. The sample table contains some 200,000 clones; only one count was recorded for under 85% of them. The ten largest clones add up to about 6% of the sample. Sequences were obtained from peripheral blood. The receptors come from a woman between 40 and 50 years old with acute or convalescent COVID-19.

The rearrangement links TRBV7-9 to TRBJ2-2, with D unclear. Germline-derived CDR1 and CDR2 are SEHNR and FQNEAQ (reference sequence). V shed 0 bases and J shed 0 bases, with 5 bases lying between them. The CDR3 runs to 15 residues. The DNA for the CDR3 is TGTGCCAGCAGCTTAGCTCCGTCGAACACCGGGGAGCTGTTTTTT. As protein: CASSLAPSNTGELFF.

The chain carries TRBV30 and TRBJ1-2; D might be TRBD1 (5 bases). CDR1 and CDR2 (germline): GTSNPN, SVGIG (reference sequence). V was pared by 0 bases and J by 6 bases, with 11 bases between. The CDR3 extends over 13 amino acids. CDR3 region: CAWSVFDSHGYTF. DNA for the CDR3: TGTGCCTGGAGTGTGTTCGACAGCCATGGCTACACCTTC.

The chain combines TRBV2 with TRBJ1-6; perhaps TRBD1 as D (5 bases). CDR3 length: 15 residues. Trimming shortened V by 2 bases and J by 9 bases, and 14 bases separated the two germline ends. CDR1 is SNHLY, CDR2 FYNNEI, per germline. This CDR3 is CASSETQGWGSPLHF. DNA of the CDR3: TGTGCCAGCAGTGAAACCCAGGGATGGGGTTCACCCCTCCACTTT.

The rearrangement joins TRBV27 to TRBJ1-5, with D possibly TRBD1 on 5 matching bases. Trimming pared 2 bases from V and 6 bases from J, leaving 8 bases between. Germline CDR1 reads MNHEY; CDR2 reads SMNVEV (reference sequence). The CDR3 length is 13 residues. This chain's CDR3 is CASSLNGGQPQHF. The CDR3 DNA sequence: TGTGCCAGCAGTTTAAACGGGGGTCAGCCCCAGCATTTT.

Only a few counts were recorded for this clone. This rearrangement joins TRBV4-2 to TRBJ2-1; D remains unclear. Trimming removed 2 bases from V and 0 bases from J, with 14 bases in between. The CDR3 sequence is 17 residues long. From germline, CDR1 is LGHNA and CDR2 YNFKEQ. Here the CDR3 reads CASSQKSDTISYNEQFF. The DNA of the CDR3 is TGTGCCAGCAGCCAAAAGAGTGACACCATCTCCTACAATGAGCAGTTCTTC.

This clone was counted a few times. The rearrangement joins TRBV3-1 (or the pseudogene TRBV3-2) to TRBJ1-2; 8 bases are shared with TRBD1. Germline CDR1 LGHDT, CDR2 YNNKEL (reference sequence). The CDR3 runs 18 residues. Unmatched junction bases numbered 17, after V lost 6 bases and J lost 2 bases. The CDR3: CASSSTLVGDRLNYGYTF. CDR3 bases: TGTGCCAGCAGTTCAACCCTGGTAGGGGACAGGCTCAACTATGGCTACACCTTC.

The rearrangement joins TRBV7-2 to TRBJ1-5; TRBD1 is a possible D gene (5 bases). Germline V gives CDR1 SGHTA, CDR2 FQGNSA. With 3 bases removed from V and 7 bases from J, the gap between germline ends came to 16 bases. The CDR3 contains 15 residues. The DNA of the CDR3 is TGTGCCAGCAGCTTGGAGGGGAACAACGCACAGCCCCAGCATTTT. Protein: CASSLEGNNAQPQHF.

This chain connects TRBV29-1 to TRBJ2-1, with D perhaps TRBD2 (6 bases). V lost 3 bases and J 0 bases, leaving 12 bases between the germline ends. CDR3 length equals 15 residues. The germline CDR1 and CDR2 sequences are SQVTM and ANQGSEA. The CDR3 DNA follows: TGCAGCGTTGACGGCGGGGCCAGCTCCTACAATGAGCAGTTCTTC. As protein: CSVDGGASSYNEQFF.

The chain recombines TRBV6-1 with TRBJ1-1; unclear D gene. The germline V gene encodes CDR1 MNHNS and CDR2 SASEGT. The length of the CDR3 is 14 residues. The V and J ends lost 0 bases and 1 base respectively, with 6 bases between them. CDR3 nucleotide sequence: TGTGCCAGCAGTGAAGCGCTAGGGAACACTGAAGCTTTCTTT. This gives the protein CASSEALGNTEAFF.

The chain links TRBV12-3 or TRBV12-4 to TRBJ1-5; perhaps TRBD1 as D (5 bases). The V end was cut by 7 bases, the J end by 9 bases, with 10 bases between. This CDR3 is 11 amino acids long. CDR3 region: CASKGRGPQHF. CDR3 nucleotide sequence: TGTGCCAGCAAAGGTAGGGGGCCCCAGCATTTT.

The chain joins TRBV7-9 to TRBJ1-4; D not certain. V was shortened by 5 bases and J by 1 base, with 5 bases between the two germline ends. In germline, CDR1 is SEHNR, CDR2 FQNEAQ (reference sequence). This CDR3 is built from 13 residues. CDR3 DNA: TGTGCCAGCAGCCCTAAAACTAATGAAAAACTGTTTTTT. This codes for CASSPKTNEKLFF.

This clone was seen only once. The rearrangement joins TRBV10-3 to TRBJ1-2; D might be TRBD1 (6 bases). Trimming cost V 6 bases and J 7 bases, with 18 bases left between them. CDR3 length equals 14 residues. Germline CDR1 reads ENHRY; CDR2 reads SYGVKD. CDR3 bases: TGTGCCATCAGCCTCAACAGGGATGCGAGTGGCTACACCTTC. Encoded protein: CAISLNRDASGYTF.

The V and J genes are TRBV7-9 and TRBJ1-1; 10 bases line up with TRBD1. Germline V gene sequence: CDR1 SEHNR, CDR2 FQNEAQ (reference sequence). The CDR3 contains 15 residues. V lost 4 bases to trimming and J lost 1 base; unmatched junction nucleotides: 3. The CDR3 region has the DNA TGTGCCAGCAGCTGGACAGGGGGAGCGAACACTGAAGCTTTCTTT. Its translation: CASSWTGGANTEAFF.

The rearrangement joins TRBV5-1 to TRBJ2-7; possibly TRBD1 for D (5 bases). Deletions cut 5 bases from V and 1 base from J, with 13 bases between. The CDR3 runs to 14 residues. CDR1 and CDR2 (germline): SGHRS, YFSETQ. As DNA, the CDR3 is TGCGCCAGCAGTTGGGTAGGGGTTTCCTACGAGCAGTACTTC. As protein: CASSWVGVSYEQYF.

CDR3 DNA: TGTGCCAGCAGCCAAGGGACAGGGGGTACAGATACGCAGTATTTT. This codes for CASSQGTGGTDTQYF. The chain links TRBV7-6 to TRBJ2-3; 11 nucleotides match TRBD1. V dropped 5 bases and J dropped 3; count of bases not matched to a gene: 4. This CDR3 has 15 residues. In germline, CDR1 is SGHVS, CDR2 FNYEAQ.

The DNA for the CDR3 is TGTGCCAGCCAGGGGGCCTTTGGAAACACCATATATTTT. Translation gives CASQGAFGNTIYF. The J gene is TRBJ1-3, the V gene TRBV2; 8 nucleotides agree with TRBD1. This CDR3 spans 13 amino acids. V dropped 8 bases and J dropped 3; count of bases not matched to a gene: 3. Per the germline V gene, CDR1 is SNHLY and CDR2 is FYNNEI.

The rearrangement uses TRBV6-6 and TRBJ2-1; 8 nucleotides agree with TRBD2. The CDR3 runs to 12 residues. V trimming: 4 bases; J trimming: 10 bases; junction bases outside the gene matches: 3. Per germline, CDR1 MNHNY and CDR2 SVGAGI (reference sequence). In DNA form, the CDR3 reads TGTGCCAGCAGTTTCTCTAGCGGGGAGCAGTTCTTC. This gives the protein CASSFSSGEQFF.

The DNA of the CDR3 is TGCGCCAGCAGCCCCGGACAGGGTACAGAAAAACTGTTTTTT. It specifies CASSPGQGTEKLFF. This chain uses TRBV5-1 with TRBJ1-4; 8 bases are shared with TRBD1. CDR1 is SGHRS, CDR2 YFSETQ, per germline. The V and J ends lost 4 bases and 8 bases, in that order; junction bases with no gene match: 7. The CDR3 loop spans 14 amino acids.

The chain couples TRBV14 to TRBJ2-5; D is unresolved. Germline V gene sequence: CDR1 SGHDN, CDR2 FVKESK. The CDR3 spans 17 residues. Trimming removed 2 bases at V and 1 base at J, with 17 bases between. The DNA for the CDR3 is TGTGCCAGCAGCCAACACAAACCCCAGTTGTCCCAAGAGACCCAGTACTTC. Translating it yields CASSQHKPQLSQETQYF.

The chain employs TRBV13 and TRBJ2-2, with 8 bases matching TRBD2. Germline CDR1 is PRHDT and CDR2 is FYEKMQ (reference sequence). The CDR3 loop spans 16 amino acids. With V trimmed by 4 bases and J by 7 bases, 11 bases remained unmatched. CDR3 region: CASSSAGGGGFGELFF. In DNA form, the CDR3 reads TGTGCCAGCAGCTCCGCCGGTGGCGGGGGGTTCGGGGAGCTGTTTTTT.

The chain employs TRBV28 and TRBJ2-7, with D perhaps matching TRBD1 (5 bases). The CDR3 runs 14 residues. Germline loops: CDR1 MDHEN, CDR2 SYDVKM. Trimming cost V 6 bases and J 5 bases, with 17 bases left between them. In DNA form, the CDR3 reads TGTGCCAGCAGCCACCAGGGTAAAGTCCACGAGCAGTACTTC. This sequence encodes CASSHQGKVHEQYF.

This clone was picked up one time. V and J are TRBV28 and TRBJ1-6, with a possible D match to TRBD1 (5 bases). The CDR3 has 14 residues. From germline, CDR1 is MDHEN and CDR2 SYDVKM. Trimming took 7 bases from V and 3 from J, leaving 10 bases between them. As DNA, the CDR3 is TGTGCCAGCACAAGGGGTTTCTATAATTCACCCCTCCACTTT. Protein product: CASTRGFYNSPLHF.

A few counts support this clone. The CDR3 DNA is TGTGCCAGCAGCTTAAACAGGGTTTTTGAAAAACTGTTTTTT. Its protein is CASSLNRVFEKLFF. This chain links TRBV7-9 with TRBJ1-4; weak D call: TRBD1 (6 bases). The CDR3 consists of 14 residues. Germline CDR1 and CDR2: SEHNR and FQNEAQ (reference sequence). The V end was cut by 2 bases, the J end by 7 bases, with 11 bases between.

This clone turned up a few times. The chain uses TRBV6-1 and TRBJ1-5, with 7 bases aligning to TRBD1. The CDR3 is 15 amino acids. Germline trimming cut 3 bases from V and 1 base from J; bases unmatched to any gene: 3. In germline, CDR1 is MNHNS, CDR2 SASEGT. The CDR3 protein is CASSEWDSSNQPQHF. The CDR3 DNA sequence: TGTGCCAGCAGTGAGTGGGACAGCAGCAATCAGCCCCAGCATTTT.

The V call is TRBV12-3 or TRBV12-4, the J call TRBJ2-7, with D possibly TRBD1 on 5 matching bases. This CDR3 comprises 12 residues. V was trimmed by 4 bases and J by 7 bases, leaving 11 bases between them. The CDR3 sequence is CASSSHPGEQYF. The CDR3 bases are TGTGCCAGCAGTTCACACCCAGGGGAGCAGTACTTC.

V gene TRBV6-5 combines with J gene TRBJ2-7, with a weak D call TRBD2 (6 bases). Trimming shortened V by 2 bases and J by 6 bases, and 14 bases separated the two germline ends. Germline CDR1 MNHEY, CDR2 SVGAGI. This CDR3 region has 14 residues. In nucleotides, the CDR3 is TGTGCCAGCAGTTACGGGGCGGGGTCTCGCGAGCAGTACTTC. Protein sequence: CASSYGAGSREQYF.

This chain's CDR3 is CASSLNPRDRNQPQHF. The CDR3 DNA reads as TGTGCCAGCAGTCTAAACCCCCGGGACAGGAATCAGCCCCAGCATTTT. The chain links TRBV27 to TRBJ1-5; 8 nucleotides align to TRBD1. Germline CDR1 is MNHEY and CDR2 is SMNVEV (reference sequence). This CDR3 is 16 amino acids long. Trimming removed 5 bases from V and 4 bases from J; junction bases left unmatched: 10.

The rearrangement uses TRBV3-1 (or the pseudogene TRBV3-2) and TRBJ2-7, with unresolved D. CDR3 length: 16 residues. Germline V lookup: CDR1 LGHDT, CDR2 YNNKEL (reference sequence). The germline V and J ends were trimmed by 4 bases and 4 bases, with 20 bases remaining between them. CDR3 nucleotides: TGTGCCAGCAGCCTCCCCTGGAGTTCTACCCGGTACGAGCAGTACTTC. This gives the protein CASSLPWSSTRYEQYF.

The V gene is TRBV5-1, the J gene TRBJ1-2, with 8 bases lining up with TRBD1. The CDR3 has 14 residues. The trim removed 4 bases at V and 8 bases at J, leaving 10 bases unmatched. Germline loops: CDR1 SGHRS, CDR2 YFSETQ. The CDR3 reads CASSLGTGGSGYTF. DNA of the CDR3: TGCGCCAGCAGCCTGGGGACAGGAGGTTCCGGCTACACCTTC.